Shown below are 10 T cell receptor beta chains from a single sample sequenced in a study of PD-1 blockade in classical Hodgkin lymphoma. Sequencing was performed with immunoSEQ multiplex PCR; in TCRdb, only in-frame clones are kept and a portion is missing. The sample lists roughly 41,000 clones; about 86% were seen once. All patients relapsed after autologous stem cell transplantation, and brentuximab vedotin exposure varied. Sequencing used peripheral blood mononuclear cells (PBMCs), obtained before the second cycle of nivolumab. The receptors shown here come from a human donor with classical Hodgkin lymphoma.

J is TRBJ2-3 and V is TRBV10-1; 8 nucleotides align to TRBD2. The CDR3 covers 19 residues. Trimming took 6 bases from V and 0 from J; bases not matched to a gene: 17. CDR1 and CDR2 from the germline V gene are WNHNN and SYGVQD (reference sequence). The CDR3 nucleotides are TGCGCCAGCAGCCCGGGACCGATACTAGCGGAAGGGAGCACAGATACGCAGTATTTT. Translation: CASSPGPILAEGSTDTQYF.

This clone was observed a few times. The J gene is TRBJ2-4, the V gene TRBV27; D gene unclear. V lost 3 bases and J lost 2, with 11 bases in between. The CDR3 sequence is 15 residues long. Germline lookup yields CDR1 MNHEY and CDR2 SMNVEV (reference sequence). The CDR3 sequence is CASSFGFLTKNIQYF. CDR3 DNA: TGTGCCAGCAGTTTCGGGTTCTTGACCAAAAACATTCAGTACTTC.

The genes are TRBV5-1 and TRBJ2-5; 16 bases are shared with TRBD2. The end of the DNA fits TRBJ2-7 better, so the J call may be wrong. This CDR3 spans 18 amino acids. Germline V gene data show CDR1 as SGHRS and CDR2 as YFSETQ. The CDR3 DNA sequence: TGCGCCAGCAGCTTGGGGGGACTAGCGGGAGGGGTTTCCTACGAGCAGTACTTC. It codes for CASSLGGLAGGVSYEQYF.

The V call is TRBV6-5, the J call TRBJ2-7, with a weak D call TRBD2 (5 bases). CDR3 length: 12 amino acids. Germline V lookup: CDR1 MNHEY, CDR2 SVGAGI. Trimming shortened V by 5 bases and J by 3 bases, and 8 bases separated the two germline ends. The CDR3 DNA reads as TGTGCCAGCAGTAACACTAGCTACGAGCAGTACTTC. Encoded protein: CASSNTSYEQYF.

The chain is built from TRBV12-5 and TRBJ1-5, with D possibly being TRBD1 (6 bases). This CDR3 spans 15 amino acids. The germline V and J ends were trimmed by 4 bases and 5 bases, with 15 bases remaining between them. Germline-derived CDR1 and CDR2 are LGHNT and FRNRAP. The CDR3 DNA is TGTGCTAGTGGTTCCGACGGGGCAGGGGATCAGCCCCAGCATTTT. It encodes CASGSDGAGDQPQHF.

This chain joins TRBV18 and TRBJ2-7, with D tentatively TRBD2 (6 bases). Trimming pared 1 base from V and 5 bases from J, leaving 6 bases between. Germline V gene data show CDR1 as KGHSH and CDR2 as LQKENI. This CDR3 has 12 amino acids. This chain's CDR3 is CASSPREDEQYF. In nucleotides, the CDR3 is TGTGCCAGCTCACCACGGGAGGACGAGCAGTACTTC.

This chain joins TRBV7-3 and TRBJ2-5; no firm D call. The CDR3 totals 13 residues. Trimming stripped 2 bases from V and 5 bases from J, with 9 bases between. CDR1 and CDR2 (germline): SGHTA, FQGTGA. CDR3 bases: TGTGCCAGCAGCTTATCCCCTCTCGAGACCCAGTACTTC. This sequence encodes CASSLSPLETQYF.

This chain links TRBV5-4 with TRBJ1-1; 7 nucleotides agree with TRBD1. V shed 7 bases, J shed 1 base, and the junction held 10 bases outside the gene matches. CDR1 and CDR2 (germline): SGHNT, YYREEE (reference sequence). CDR3 length: 15 residues. The CDR3 region is CASGHRQGRNTEAFF. The CDR3, as DNA: TGTGCCAGCGGACATCGACAGGGACGGAACACTGAAGCTTTCTTT. Combining the CDR3 with reference TRBV5-4 and TRBJ1-1 gives the whole variable domain ETGVTQSPTHLIKTRGQQVTLRCSSQSGHNTVSWYQQALGQGPQFIFQYYREEENGRGNFPPRFSGLQFPNYSSELNVNALELDDSALYLCASGHRQGRNTEAFFGQGTRLTVV.

CDR3 sequence: CASRLAEAFF. The CDR3 region has the DNA TGTGCCAGCCGCTTGGCTGAAGCTTTCTTT. The rearrangement joins TRBV5-3 to TRBJ1-1; D gene uncertain. TRBV5-3 is marked as an open reading frame, function uncertain. The CDR3 is made up of 10 amino acids. With 8 bases removed from V and 6 bases from J, the gap between germline ends came to 8 bases.

The chain uses TRBV7-9 and TRBJ2-1; D gene uncertain. The CDR3 loop spans 16 amino acids. Germline V gene lookup returns CDR1 SEHNR and CDR2 FQNEAQ (reference sequence). Trimming cost V 5 bases and J 0 bases, with 14 bases left between them. The chain's CDR3 is CASSTRDLRSYNEQFF. The CDR3 nucleotides are TGTGCCAGCAGCACACGTGACCTACGCTCCTACAATGAGCAGTTCTTC.